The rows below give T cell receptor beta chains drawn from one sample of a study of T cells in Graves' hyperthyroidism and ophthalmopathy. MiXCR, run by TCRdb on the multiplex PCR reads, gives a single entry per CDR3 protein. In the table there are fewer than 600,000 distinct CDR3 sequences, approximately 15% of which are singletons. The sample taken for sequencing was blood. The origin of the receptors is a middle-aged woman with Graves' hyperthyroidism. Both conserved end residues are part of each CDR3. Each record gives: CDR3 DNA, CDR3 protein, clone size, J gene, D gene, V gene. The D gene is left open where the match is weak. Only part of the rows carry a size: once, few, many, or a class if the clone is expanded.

CDR3nt: TGTGCCAGCAGCTCCCGGGCCACTAACACTGAAGCTTTCTTT
CDR3aa: CASSSRATNTEAFF
abundance: many
j_gene: TRBJ1-1
d_gene: -
v_gene: TRBV7-9

CDR3nt: TGTGCCAGCAGTTTCCGGGGACCAGATACGCAGTATTTT
CDR3aa: CASSFRGPDTQYF
abundance: many
j_gene: TRBJ2-3
d_gene: -
v_gene: TRBV12-3/TRBV12-4

CDR3nt: TGTGCCAGCAGTGAGAGCGGACAGGTGAACACTGAAGCTTTCTTT
CDR3aa: CASSESGQVNTEAFF
abundance: many
j_gene: TRBJ1-1
d_gene: TRBD1
v_gene: TRBV2

CDR3nt: TGTGCCAGCAGCCGAGGATCGGGTGGAGGAGAGAGTTCACCCCTCCACTTT
CDR3aa: CASSRGSGGGESSPLHF
abundance: few
j_gene: TRBJ1-6
d_gene: -
v_gene: TRBV3-1

CDR3nt: TGTGCCTGGACCAGGGGTTTAACTAATGAAAAACTGTTTTTT
CDR3aa: CAWTRGLTNEKLFF
abundance: many
j_gene: TRBJ1-4
d_gene: -
v_gene: TRBV30

CDR3nt: TGCAGTGCGCACTCAGCGCAGAAGCAAGAGACCCAGTACTTC
CDR3aa: CSAHSAQKQETQYF
abundance: -
j_gene: TRBJ2-5
d_gene: -
v_gene: TRBV20-1

CDR3nt: TGTGCCAGTAGGAAACTACCGACAGGGGACACTGAAGCTTTCTTT
CDR3aa: CASRKLPTGDTEAFF
abundance: few
j_gene: TRBJ1-1
d_gene: TRBD1
v_gene: TRBV19

CDR3nt: TGTGCCAGCAGTGTCGAACAGGGTTTCGACGAGCAGTACTTC
CDR3aa: CASSVEQGFDEQYF
abundance: many
j_gene: TRBJ2-7
d_gene: -
v_gene: TRBV2

CDR3nt: TGCAGTGCCAACCCCCGGGACAGGCCTCTTTCATGGACTGAAGCTTTCTTT
CDR3aa: CSANPRDRPLSWTEAFF
abundance: -
j_gene: TRBJ1-1
d_gene: TRBD1
v_gene: TRBV20-1

CDR3nt: TGTGCCACCAGTGGCATGACGGGGAGCTCCTACAATGAGCAGTTCTTC
CDR3aa: CATSGMTGSSYNEQFF
abundance: -
j_gene: TRBJ2-1
d_gene: -
v_gene: TRBV24-1

CDR3nt: TGTGCCAGCAGTGCAGGGTCGGGCTATGGCTACACCTTC
CDR3aa: CASSAGSGYGYTF
abundance: many
j_gene: TRBJ1-2
d_gene: -
v_gene: TRBV28

CDR3nt: TGTGCCAGCAGCTTAGATCCGGGACTAGCCAAGAATGAGCAGTTCTTC
CDR3aa: CASSLDPGLAKNEQFF
abundance: many
j_gene: TRBJ2-1
d_gene: TRBD2
v_gene: TRBV7-8

CDR3nt: TGTGCCAGCAGTTACGGAGGGTATAGGGACTATGGCTACACCTTC
CDR3aa: CASSYGGYRDYGYTF
abundance: many
j_gene: TRBJ1-2
d_gene: -
v_gene: TRBV6-2/TRBV6-3

CDR3nt: TGTGCTAGTGGTTTGTCCCAGGGGGAGGTTGGCAATCAGCCCCAGCATTTT
CDR3aa: CASGLSQGEVGNQPQHF
abundance: -
j_gene: TRBJ1-5
d_gene: TRBD1
v_gene: TRBV12-5

CDR3nt: TGCAGTGCTAGAGATGCCACACGGGGGAACTACGAGCAGTACTTC
CDR3aa: CSARDATRGNYEQYF
abundance: -
j_gene: TRBJ2-7
d_gene: -
v_gene: TRBV20-1

CDR3nt: TGTGCCAGCAGTGAAGAGACCGAAACTGAAGCTTTCTTT
CDR3aa: CASSEETETEAFF
abundance: many
j_gene: TRBJ1-1
d_gene: -
v_gene: TRBV2

CDR3nt: TGTGCCAGCAGTTCGGACAGGGCTGGTAGTGGCACTGAAGCTTTCTTT
CDR3aa: CASSSDRAGSGTEAFF
abundance: many
j_gene: TRBJ1-1
d_gene: TRBD1
v_gene: TRBV6-2/TRBV6-3

CDR3nt: TGTGCCAGCAGTCCCGGGACAGGCCATTTCAATCAGCCCCAGCATTTT
CDR3aa: CASSPGTGHFNQPQHF
abundance: once
j_gene: TRBJ1-5
d_gene: TRBD1
v_gene: TRBV6-1

CDR3nt: TGTGCCAGCAGCCCCCCGTCGGCGGGCGATAGCAATCAGCCCCAGCATTTT
CDR3aa: CASSPPSAGDSNQPQHF
abundance: -
j_gene: TRBJ1-5
d_gene: -
v_gene: TRBV7-9

CDR3nt: TGTGCCAGCAGCTCCGGCGGGCGCGGGCTTATATACGAGCAGTACTTC
CDR3aa: CASSSGGRGLIYEQYF
abundance: many
j_gene: TRBJ2-7
d_gene: -
v_gene: TRBV9

CDR3nt: TGTGCCACCAGCAGAGATAGGACAGGGGATGAAAAACTGTTTTTT
CDR3aa: CATSRDRTGDEKLFF
abundance: -
j_gene: TRBJ1-4
d_gene: TRBD1
v_gene: TRBV15

CDR3nt: TGCGCCAGCAGCCCCCCGACTAGCGGGACCAACGAGCAGTACTTC
CDR3aa: CASSPPTSGTNEQYF
abundance: many
j_gene: TRBJ2-7
d_gene: TRBD2
v_gene: TRBV5-1

CDR3nt: TGTGCCAGCAGTTGGGTAGCGGTGGCGGACACTGAAGCTTTCTTT
CDR3aa: CASSWVAVADTEAFF
abundance: many
j_gene: TRBJ1-1
d_gene: -
v_gene: TRBV28

CDR3nt: TGTGCCAGCAGCTTAGTGACGGGAGGGCTCTACGAGCAGTACTTC
CDR3aa: CASSLVTGGLYEQYF
abundance: few
j_gene: TRBJ2-7
d_gene: TRBD2
v_gene: TRBV7-2

CDR3nt: TGTGCCAGCAGTTACGGACAGGGGGGCAAGCCCCAGCATTTT
CDR3aa: CASSYGQGGKPQHF
abundance: many
j_gene: TRBJ1-5
d_gene: TRBD1
v_gene: TRBV28

CDR3nt: TGCGCCAGCAGCGCGGGTAGCGGGAATTCCTACAATGAGCAGTTCTTC
CDR3aa: CASSAGSGNSYNEQFF
abundance: many
j_gene: TRBJ2-1
d_gene: TRBD2
v_gene: TRBV5-1

CDR3nt: TGTGCCAGCAGCTCTCCTTCAGGGGGCGCCGATGAAAAACTGTTTTTT
CDR3aa: CASSSPSGGADEKLFF
abundance: few
j_gene: TRBJ1-4
d_gene: TRBD1
v_gene: TRBV7-2